Described below is a single T cell receptor (beta chain) sequence and its context. This record belongs to a study of immune characterization of retroperitoneal liposarcoma. The CDR3 has 15 amino acids. CDR1 and CDR2 (germline): SGHNT, YENEEA. V lost 1 base and J 5 bases, leaving 12 bases between the germline ends. TCRdb re-analysed the PCR reads in MiXCR, keeping a single row per CDR3 protein. Of approximately 9,000 distinct CDR3 sequences listed, roughly a quarter are singletons. The sequencing sample was made of tumor tissue. The source of this sequence is a male donor with retroperitoneal liposarcoma. The chain combines TRBV11-3 with TRBJ2-1, with D perhaps assigned TRBD1 or TRBD2 (5 bases each). In nucleotides, the CDR3 is TGTGCCAGCAGCTTAGTTGGGCTGGGGGACAATGAGCAGTTCTTC. This codes for CASSLVGLGDNEQFF.